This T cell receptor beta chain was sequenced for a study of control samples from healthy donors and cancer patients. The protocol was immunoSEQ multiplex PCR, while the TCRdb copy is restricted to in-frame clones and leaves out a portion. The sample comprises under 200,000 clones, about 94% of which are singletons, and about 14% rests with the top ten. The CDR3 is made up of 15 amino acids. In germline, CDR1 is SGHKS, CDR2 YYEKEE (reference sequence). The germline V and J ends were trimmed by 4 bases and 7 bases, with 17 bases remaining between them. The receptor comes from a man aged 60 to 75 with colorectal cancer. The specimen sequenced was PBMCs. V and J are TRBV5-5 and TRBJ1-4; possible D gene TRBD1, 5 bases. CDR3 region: CASSAEGGDGEKLFF. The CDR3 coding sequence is TGTGCCAGCAGCGCGGAGGGCGGGGACGGTGAAAAACTGTTTTTT.